These T cell receptor beta chains were read from a single sample in a study of shared clonotypes between healthy human individuals. Clones were read by immunoSEQ multiplex PCR, and TCRdb kept only the in-frame ones, dropping some. The data contain over a million clones, around 76% of them singletons. Material for sequencing was memory CD4+ T cells sorted from blood. Receptors originate from a man aged 18 to 30 in good health. CDR3s include the opening cysteine and the closing phenylalanine or tryptophan. Fields, in order: J gene, V gene, D gene, clone size, CDR3 protein, CDR3 DNA. The D gene is left open where the match is weak. Only part of the rows carry a size: once, few, many, or a class if the clone is expanded.

TRBJ2-7 | TRBV6-6 | TRBD2 | - | CASTPWGGEQYF | TGTGCCAGCACTCCCTGGGGGGGCGAGCAGTACTTC
TRBJ2-1 | TRBV14 | - | - | CASSQKWDLSSYNEQFF | TGTGCCAGCAGCCAAAAATGGGACCTATCCTCCTACAATGAGCAGTTCTTC
TRBJ2-7 | TRBV30 | - | - | CAWSEYREQYF | TGTGCCTGGAGTGAGTACAGGGAGCAGTACTTC
TRBJ2-7 | TRBV27 | - | - | CASSFSEAGYEQYF | TGTGCCAGCAGTTTCTCGGAGGCGGGATACGAGCAGTACTTC
TRBJ1-4 | TRBV10-3 | TRBD1 | once | CAIKQGAREKLFF | TGTGCCATCAAGCAGGGGGCGAGGGAAAAACTGTTTTTT
TRBJ1-2 | TRBV9 | TRBD1 | - | CASSASTGGNYGYTF | TGTGCCAGCAGCGCCTCGACAGGGGGCAACTATGGCTACACCTTC
TRBJ2-7 | TRBV5-4 | TRBD1 | - | CASSPRDSSYEQYF | TGTGCCAGCAGCCCCCGGGACAGCTCCTACGAGCAGTACTTC
TRBJ2-1 | TRBV7-9 | TRBD2 | - | CASSLGLAPNEQFF | TGTGCCAGCAGCTTGGGACTAGCGCCCAATGAGCAGTTCTTC
TRBJ2-7 | TRBV5-1 | TRBD2 | - | CASSLTSGSYEQYF | TGCGCCAGCAGCTTGACTAGCGGGAGCTACGAGCAGTACTTC
TRBJ2-5 | TRBV7-8 | - | - | CASSPRETQYF | TGTGCCAGCAGCCCTAGGGAGACCCAGTACTTC
TRBJ1-5 | TRBV29-1 | - | few | CSVGGGSDQPQHF | TGCAGCGTTGGTGGAGGGAGCGATCAGCCCCAGCATTTT
TRBJ2-7 | TRBV5-1 | TRBD1 | - | CASSETGTYEQYF | TGCGCCAGTAGCGAGACAGGGACCTACGAGCAGTACTTC
TRBJ1-1 | TRBV18 | TRBD1 | many | CASSPRSGQGNTEAFF | TGTGCCAGCTCACCCAGGTCGGGACAGGGGAACACTGAAGCTTTCTTT
TRBJ1-5 | TRBV6-1 | - | once | CASSERLGNQPQHF | TGTGCCAGCAGTGAAAGGCTAGGCAATCAGCCCCAGCATTTT
TRBJ2-5 | TRBV6-5 | - | once | CASRGLAQETQYF | TGTGCCAGCAGAGGACTCGCCCAAGAGACCCAGTACTTC
TRBJ1-5 | TRBV2 | - | - | CASSLDIQGPQHF | TGTGCCAGCAGCTTGGACATCCAGGGGCCCCAGCATTTT
TRBJ2-7 | TRBV18 | - | - | CASSPTGSSYEQYF | TGTGCCAGCTCACCTACGGGGAGCTCCTACGAGCAGTACTTC
TRBJ1-2 | TRBV5-4 | - | - | CASSLEAYGYTF | TGTGCCAGCAGCTTGGAGGCTTATGGCTACACCTTC
TRBJ1-2 | TRBV28 | - | - | CASSLAQGRGGYTF | TGTGCCAGCAGTTTAGCCCAGGGGAGGGGTGGCTACACCTTC
TRBJ2-2 | TRBV19 | - | - | CASSIAPGTGELFF | TGTGCCAGTAGTATCGCCCCGGGCACCGGGGAGCTGTTTTTT
TRBJ2-3 | TRBV9 | TRBD2 | - | CASSARLAGNADTQYF | TGTGCCAGCAGCGCTAGACTAGCGGGAAACGCAGATACGCAGTATTTT
TRBJ2-3 | TRBV2 | - | - | CASSTDSSSTDTQYF | TGTGCCAGCAGTACCGACAGTTCTAGCACAGATACGCAGTATTTT
TRBJ2-7 | TRBV30 | - | - | CAWSVGTPKISYEQYF | TGTGCCTGGAGTGTAGGGACACCTAAGATTTCCTACGAGCAGTACTTC
TRBJ2-5 | TRBV6-1 | - | - | CASTGVQTQYF | TGTGCCAGCACGGGGGTCCAGACCCAGTACTTC
TRBJ2-3 | TRBV7-9 | - | many | CASSLEGLTDTQYF | TGTGCCAGCAGCTTAGAAGGGCTCACAGATACGCAGTATTTT
TRBJ2-6 | TRBV27 | - | - | CASSLGWLSGANVLTF | TGTGCCAGCAGTTTAGGCTGGCTCTCTGGGGCCAACGTCCTGACTTTC
TRBJ2-5 | TRBV5-6 | - | - | CASSLSRIQETQYF | TGTGCCAGCAGCTTGTCGCGGATCCAAGAGACCCAGTACTTC
TRBJ2-3 | TRBV5-1 | - | - | CASSPRAVNTDTQYF | TGCGCCAGCAGCCCCCGAGCAGTTAACACAGATACGCAGTATTTT